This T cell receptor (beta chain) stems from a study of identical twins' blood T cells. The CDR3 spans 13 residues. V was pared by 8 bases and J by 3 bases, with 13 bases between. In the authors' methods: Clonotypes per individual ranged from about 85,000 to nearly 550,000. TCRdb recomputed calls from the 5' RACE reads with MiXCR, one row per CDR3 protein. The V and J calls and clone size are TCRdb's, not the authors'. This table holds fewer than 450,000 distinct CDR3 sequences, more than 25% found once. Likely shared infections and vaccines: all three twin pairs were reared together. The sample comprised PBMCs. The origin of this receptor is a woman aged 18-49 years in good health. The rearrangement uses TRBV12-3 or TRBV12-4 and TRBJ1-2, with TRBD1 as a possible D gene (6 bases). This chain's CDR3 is CASFRDTHYGYTF. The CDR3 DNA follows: TGTGCCAGCTTCCGGGACACACACTATGGCTACACCTTC.